The sample holds one count of the clone carrying this TCR beta chain. Survey-level TCR beta sequencing used the immunoSEQ assay. TCRdb's table, derived via immunoSEQ multiplex PCR, lists solely in-frame clones and lacks some. Among tens of thousands of clones, about 93% were seen once, and the ten largest hold roughly 4.2%. Germline lookup yields CDR1 MGHRA and CDR2 YSYEKL. V lost 0 bases and J lost 7, with 18 bases in between. This CDR3 is 17 amino acids long. The sample comprised PBMCs. The chain links TRBV4-1 to TRBJ2-2, with D tentatively TRBD1 (6 bases). The TCR originated in a man aged 40-49 years with rheumatoid arthritis. CDR3 loop: CASSQDFIGPGVGELFF. CDR3 sequence (DNA): TGCGCCAGCAGCCAAGATTTCATTGGGCCAGGGGTCGGGGAGCTGTTTTTT.